The entry that follows covers one T cell receptor beta chain sequence. It has no known antigen specificity. One base away there is no much larger clone; base qualities are not given. This sample was included in a study of blood T cell repertoires in COVID-19 (dated by TCRdb to 2018 to 2021). About the study as a whole: Samples covering the acute and convalescent phases of COVID-19 were provided by collaborators in the United States, Italy and Spain. The prospective study material was composed of cDNA or gDNA derived from T cells, B-cell-depleted T cells, or PBMCs. Subjects who had been exposed to COVID-19, were actively infected with it, or had recovered from it provided the deeply sampled blood TCRbeta repertoires that made up the dataset. The repertoires were made available in a free public database intended to serve as a resource for research on the immune response to SARS-CoV-2. The samples were drawn from the first 160 participants of the ongoing ImmuneRACE study and from over 950 subjects provided by 6 global collaborators. A de-identified subject ID, COVID-19 status, age in years and sex were almost always included in the sample metadata. Where available, HLA class I and class II types were taken from metadata supplied by the sample provider and were not determined by assay-based typing. Study-level results and caveats: The amount of clinical and demographic metadata varied by source and participant and was provided uncurated.

Taken from cysteine to phenylalanine, the CDR3 has 14 residues. The retained sequence is limited to the CDR3, 42 bases, with the frame set at the first base. Per the germline V gene, SGHTA is the CDR1 and FQGTGA is the CDR2. Trimming removed 4 bases from V and 7 bases from J; the gene matches leave 3 bases unexplained. Each collaborating institution followed its own protocols to collect whole blood in K2EDTA tubes. For TCRbeta analysis, collaborators shipped samples as frozen whole blood, isolated PBMCs, or DNA extracted from either of those sample types. TCRbeta CDR3 regions were amplified from genomic DNA by means of the immunoSEQ Assay, a bias-controlled multiplex PCR. As for the authors' bioinformatics: The number of nucleated cells in each sample was estimated from the amplification of reference gene primers within the assay. Sequence reads were collapsed and filtered to measure the absolute abundance of every unique TCRbeta CDR3 rearrangement. For each sample, productive Simpson clonality was calculated as the square root of Simpson's diversity index across productive rearrangements. In its TCRdb copy, this immuneACCESS table keeps in-frame sequences only and misses some clones. Where compared with another copy, unresolved V genes explain less than half of these, and the others have no known cause. V and J calls and clone size are given by that table; D and trimming were obtained from the DNA. This sample holds approximately 200,000 clones; around 80% were observed only once. The biggest ten clones account for approximately 5% of the sample.

This clonotype was sampled from a human donor in a cohort sampled during active COVID-19. This chain is built from TRBV7-3 and TRBJ2-2, with 10 junctional bases fitting TRBD2. The sequencing sample was made of peripheral blood. The CDR3 loop reads CASSSRTSGGELFF. The nucleotides are TGTGCCAGCAGCTCCAGGACTAGCGGCGGGGAGCTGTTTTTT.